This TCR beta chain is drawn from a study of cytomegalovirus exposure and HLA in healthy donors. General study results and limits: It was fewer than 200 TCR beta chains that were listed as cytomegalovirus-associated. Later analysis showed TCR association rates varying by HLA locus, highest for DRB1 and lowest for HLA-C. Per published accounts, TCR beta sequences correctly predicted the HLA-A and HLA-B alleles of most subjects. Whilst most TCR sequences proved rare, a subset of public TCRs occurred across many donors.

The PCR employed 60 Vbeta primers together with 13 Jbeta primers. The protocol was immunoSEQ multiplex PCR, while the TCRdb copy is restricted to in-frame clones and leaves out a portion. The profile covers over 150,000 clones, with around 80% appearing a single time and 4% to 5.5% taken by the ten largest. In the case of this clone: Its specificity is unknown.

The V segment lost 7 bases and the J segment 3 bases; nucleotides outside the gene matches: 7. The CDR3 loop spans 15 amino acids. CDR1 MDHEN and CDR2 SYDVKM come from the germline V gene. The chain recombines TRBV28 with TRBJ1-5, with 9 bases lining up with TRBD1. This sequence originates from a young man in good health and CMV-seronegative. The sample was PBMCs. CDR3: CASTPGQGNNQPQHF. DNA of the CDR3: TGTGCCAGCACTCCGGGACAGGGAAACAATCAGCCCCAGCATTTT.